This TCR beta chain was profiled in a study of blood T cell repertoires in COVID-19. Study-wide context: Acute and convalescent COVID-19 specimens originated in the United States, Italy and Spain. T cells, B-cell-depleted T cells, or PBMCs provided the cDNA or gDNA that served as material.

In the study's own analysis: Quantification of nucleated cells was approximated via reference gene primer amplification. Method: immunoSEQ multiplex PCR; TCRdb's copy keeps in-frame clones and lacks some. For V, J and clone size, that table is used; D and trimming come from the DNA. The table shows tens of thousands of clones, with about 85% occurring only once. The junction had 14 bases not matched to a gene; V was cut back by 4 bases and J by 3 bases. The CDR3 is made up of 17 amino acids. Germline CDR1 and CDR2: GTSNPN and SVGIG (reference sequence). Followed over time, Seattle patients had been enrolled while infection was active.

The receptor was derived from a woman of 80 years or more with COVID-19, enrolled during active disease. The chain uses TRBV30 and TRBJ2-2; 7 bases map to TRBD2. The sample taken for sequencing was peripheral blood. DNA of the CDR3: TGTGCCTGGAACGCCCGACTAGCCCTTACTCACACCGGGGAGCTGTTTTTT. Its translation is CAWNARLALTHTGELFF.